What follows are 16 T cell receptor beta chains derived from one specimen sequenced in a study of OX40 agonist ivuxolimab in advanced cancers. The library was made by the immunoSEQ multiplex PCR assay. TCRdb stores this immuneACCESS table with in-frame sequences only. Part of the clones is absent; in the studies checked, under half of the shortfall reflects unresolved V genes, and no reason is known for the rest. This sample comprises 60,000 or so clones, 86% of them detected only once. 0.85% to 1% of the sample rests with the top ten. Sequencing used CD4+ or CD8+ T cells sorted from blood, obtained in a trial of the OX40 agonist ivuxolimab. The origin of the receptors is an adult with an advanced solid tumor such as melanoma, head and neck, liver or kidney cancer.

The chain employs TRBV18 and TRBJ2-1, with D uncertain. There are 11 residues in the CDR3. The V gene lost 3 bases and the J gene lost 10 bases, with 7 bases spanning the gap. The germline gives CDR1 KGHSH, CDR2 LQKENI. The CDR3 loop is CASSPAEEQFF. The CDR3 DNA reads as TGTGCCAGCTCACCCGCCGAGGAGCAGTTCTTC.

V gene TRBV5-4 combines with J gene TRBJ1-1; a weak D match, TRBD1 (6 bases). V was clipped by 5 bases and J by 3 bases, with 11 bases between them. The germline V gene has CDR1 SGHNT and CDR2 YYREEE (reference sequence). CDR3 size: 13 residues. CDR3 in DNA: TGTGCCAGCAGAGGGGGGGGATACACTGAAGCTTTCTTT. Translated: CASRGGGYTEAFF.

The rearrangement joins TRBV20-1 to TRBJ2-7; weak D call: TRBD1 (5 bases). Germline V gene sequence: CDR1 DFQATT, CDR2 SNEGSKA (reference sequence). The V and J ends lost 6 bases and 9 bases respectively, with 15 bases between them. This CDR3 region has 11 residues. The CDR3 coding sequence is TGCAGTGCGGGGCAAAACTACAGGCAGTACTTC. Its protein is CSAGQNYRQYF.

The genes are TRBV18 and TRBJ1-1; no firm D call. The CDR3 consists of 14 residues. In germline, CDR1 is KGHSH, CDR2 LQKENI. With 3 bases removed from V and 4 bases from J, the gap between germline ends came to 12 bases. CDR3 protein: CASSPRQPPTEAFF. CDR3 DNA sequence: TGTGCCAGCTCACCTAGACAACCCCCCACTGAAGCTTTCTTT.

The chain employs TRBV6-5 and TRBJ2-1, with D uncertain. The length of the CDR3 is 13 residues. V dropped 5 bases and J dropped 5 bases, with 10 bases sitting between them. Germline V gives CDR1 MNHEY, CDR2 SVGAGI. Here the CDR3 reads CASSQPPNNEQFF. The CDR3 bases are TGTGCCAGCAGTCAACCCCCAAACAATGAGCAGTTCTTC.

The V and J genes are TRBV30 and TRBJ1-5, with D unclear. The CDR3 runs to 13 residues. V lost 0 bases, J lost 4 bases, and 7 bases lay in between. Germline V lookup: CDR1 GTSNPN, CDR2 SVGIG (reference sequence). The CDR3 protein is CAWSVGRNQPQHF. DNA for the CDR3: TGTGCCTGGAGTGTAGGCCGGAATCAGCCCCAGCATTTT.

The chain joins TRBV2 to TRBJ2-7; the D gene is possibly TRBD1 (5 bases). This CDR3 is 13 amino acids long. Germline values: CDR1 SNHLY, CDR2 FYNNEI. Trimming shortened V by 6 bases and J by 2 bases, and 11 bases separated the two germline ends. CDR3 coding DNA: TGTGCCAGCAGCTCCAGGGCCGCCTACGAGCAGTACTTC. Its protein is CASSSRAAYEQYF.

The gene calls are TRBV7-8 and TRBJ1-1; possibly TRBD1 for D (5 bases). V was shortened by 1 base and J by 1 base, with 10 bases between the two germline ends. CDR3 length: 15 amino acids. The germline V gene has CDR1 SGHVS and CDR2 FQNEAQ. CDR3 bases: TGTGCCAGCAGCTTAGAGGGACGGGCGAACACTGAAGCTTTCTTT. It specifies CASSLEGRANTEAFF.

The genes are TRBV19 and TRBJ2-4; D gene ambiguous. The CDR3 is 14 amino acids. The V end lost 2 bases, the J end lost 0 bases, and 5 bases lay between the germline ends. In germline, CDR1 is LNHDA, CDR2 SQIVND (reference sequence). CDR3 sequence reads: CASSIRSAKNIQYF. Here the CDR3 DNA reads TGTGCCAGTAGTATAAGGTCAGCCAAAAACATTCAGTACTTC.

The gene calls are TRBV11-2 and TRBJ2-5, with 8 bases fitting TRBD2. Germline V gene sequence: CDR1 SGHAT, CDR2 FQNNGV. The ends lost 2 bases at V and 5 bases at J; junction bases unmatched: 1. The CDR3 consists of 13 residues. The CDR3 protein is CASSLQRGETQYF. CDR3 nucleotides: TGTGCCAGCAGCTTACAGCGGGGGGAGACCCAGTACTTC.

V usage is TRBV5-1 and J usage is TRBJ1-1, with D hard to call. Trimming cost V 3 bases and J 1 base, with 7 bases left between them. This CDR3 contains 13 residues. CDR1 is SGHRS and CDR2 is YFSETQ in the germline V gene. The CDR3 DNA follows: TGCGCCAGCAGCTCCACAGCGAACACTGAAGCTTTCTTT. This translates into CASSSTANTEAFF.

This chain joins TRBV7-9 and TRBJ2-7, with 11 bases lining up with TRBD2. The ends lost 4 bases at V and 1 base at J; junction bases unmatched: 0. This CDR3 has 14 residues. Germline CDR1 reads SEHNR; CDR2 reads FQNEAQ (reference sequence). The CDR3 coding sequence is TGTGCCAGCAGCTCTAGCGGGGGGTCCTACGAGCAGTACTTC. Translating gives CASSSSGGSYEQYF.

The chain uses TRBV29-1 and TRBJ2-2, with a tentative D call TRBD2 (6 bases). This CDR3 contains 15 residues. Germline CDR1 reads SQVTM; CDR2 reads ANQGSEA. V lost 1 base, J lost 1 base, and 10 bases lay in between. The CDR3 spells CSVEGLGGNTGELFF. As DNA, the CDR3 is TGCAGCGTTGAAGGGCTGGGGGGGAACACCGGGGAGCTGTTTTTT.

The chain carries TRBV5-1 and TRBJ2-5; D remains ambiguous. The length of the CDR3 is 12 residues. V lost 3 bases, J lost 2 bases, and 5 bases lay in between. CDR1 and CDR2 from the germline V gene are SGHRS and YFSETQ. CDR3 bases: TGCGCCAGCAGCTCTAATCAAGAGACCCAGTACTTC. As protein: CASSSNQETQYF.

By its share, this clone is medium-sized. J is TRBJ1-3 and V is TRBV5-1; D not certain. Germline lookup yields CDR1 SGHRS and CDR2 YFSETQ. This CDR3 spans 14 amino acids. Trimming took 0 bases from V and 4 from J, leaving 8 bases between them. CDR3 region: CASSLEGPGNTIYF. DNA of the CDR3: TGCGCCAGCAGCTTGGAAGGGCCCGGAAACACCATATATTTT.

This chain joins TRBV6-5 and TRBJ1-1; D may be TRBD1 (5 bases). The CDR3 contains 14 residues. V lost 2 bases and J lost 0, with 7 bases in between. From germline, CDR1 is MNHEY and CDR2 SVGAGI. The CDR3, as DNA: TGTGCCAGCAGTTACAGGGGCGTGAACACTGAAGCTTTCTTT. Its protein is CASSYRGVNTEAFF.